The entry below gives a single T cell receptor (beta chain) sequence along with its context. Germline CDR1 and CDR2: MDHEN and SYDVKM. The CDR3 runs to 15 residues. Trimming stripped 6 bases from V and 3 bases from J, with 18 bases between. Assay used: immunoSEQ multiplex PCR; TCRdb lists only in-frame clones, some missing. Of 1,500,000 or so clones listed, 97% to 99% are singletons. These data belong to a study of shared clonotypes between healthy human individuals. Input material: naive CD4+ T cells sorted from blood. The subset here: CD45RA+ positively selected. The receptor was isolated from a man aged 30-40 years in good health. The gene calls are TRBV28 and TRBJ2-7; no firm D call. In DNA, the CDR3 is TGTGCCAGCAGCTTTAACTATGCCCGTGTCTACGAGCAGTACTTC. Translated: CASSFNYARVYEQYF.